The rows below give T cell receptor beta chains drawn from one sample of a study of T cell responses to AZD1222 COVID-19 vaccine. Produced via immunoSEQ multiplex PCR; TCRdb's table is partial and in-frame only. The top ten hold about 4% of the sample, which has some 140,000 clones, about 80% seen once. The material was peripheral blood, obtained on day 0 of AZD1222 vaccination. These receptors were obtained from an adult in good health. CDR3s leave out the opening cysteine and the closing phenylalanine or tryptophan. Fields, in order: clone size, V gene, J gene, CDR3 protein. Not every row has a clone size; where given, it reads once, few, many or a size class.

size: NA; V: TRBV10-2; J: TRBJ1-5; CDR3: ATAPGLGSQPQH
size: NA; V: TRBV5-5; J: TRBJ1-6; CDR3: ASSLVLLNSPLH
size: once; V: TRBV28; J: TRBJ1-1; CDR3: ASSLTGDTEAF
size: few; V: TRBV6-5; J: TRBJ1-2; CDR3: ASSRDRAYGYT
size: NA; V: TRBV10-1; J: TRBJ2-2; CDR3: ASSSGRPGELF
size: once; V: TRBV28; J: TRBJ1-2; CDR3: ASSSRGGEGALYGYT
size: NA; V: TRBV6-1; J: TRBJ1-1; CDR3: ASSETQITEAF
size: NA; V: TRBV7-9; J: TRBJ2-1; CDR3: ASSFRASSYNEQF
size: few; V: TRBV6-5; J: TRBJ1-6; CDR3: ASSYGGGFYNSPLH
size: NA; V: TRBV6-1; J: TRBJ1-1; CDR3: ASSEYSSSTEAF
size: NA; V: TRBV25-1; J: TRBJ2-7; CDR3: ASSAPLGGYEQY
size: NA; V: TRBV5-1; J: TRBJ2-7; CDR3: ASSRRTVDDEQY
size: NA; V: TRBV28; J: TRBJ1-5; CDR3: AASGGNQPQH
size: few; V: TRBV5-1; J: TRBJ1-1; CDR3: ASSLAGGSDSRIEAF
size: NA; V: TRBV6-4; J: TRBJ1-5; CDR3: ATSRGEDQPQH
size: NA; V: TRBV5-5; J: TRBJ1-4; CDR3: ASSPRSGTNEKLF
size: NA; V: TRBV19; J: TRBJ1-1; CDR3: ASSIGWGNTEAF
size: NA; V: TRBV6-5; J: TRBJ1-2; CDR3: ASELREAYGYT